This entry features one T cell receptor (beta chain) sequence. The data derive from a study of blood T cells in healthy people across ages. Together with a sample-barcoded 5' primer, a J-beta primer mix was included in a second PCR lasting about 6 to 11 cycles. TCRdb reprocessed the 5' RACE reads with MiXCR, giving one entry per CDR3 protein. Here the sample spans approximately 1,100,000 distinct CDR3 sequences, around 43% being singletons. V lost 1 base, J lost 7 bases, and 9 bases stayed unmatched. Germline V CDR1 and CDR2: MGHRA, YSYEKL. CDR3 length: 18 amino acids. The sequenced sample consisted of blood. This receptor was obtained from a woman aged 55-70 years in good health. The V call is TRBV4-1, the J call TRBJ2-1; 14 bases are shared with TRBD2. DNA for the CDR3: TGCGCCAGCAGCCAAGCCCGACTAGCGGGAGGGCCCAGAAATGAGCAGTTCTTC. Protein sequence: CASSQARLAGGPRNEQFF.